The following is a TCR beta chain sequence with its context. The CDR3 sequence is 18 residues long. From germline, CDR1 is LNHDA and CDR2 SQIVND (reference sequence). V lost 3 bases, J lost 0 bases, and 15 bases lay in between. This record belongs to a study of blood T cell repertoires in COVID-19. Background on the study: Sites across the United States, Italy and Spain contributed samples from acute and convalescent COVID-19. The cDNA or gDNA used as material had been derived from T cells, B-cell-depleted T cells, or PBMCs.

One Seattle source followed patients from active infection through their disease course. Data came from immunoSEQ multiplex PCR; TCRdb stores just in-frame clones and leaves some out. This sample yields approximately 250,000 clones, of which about nine tenths are seen a single time; around 0.83% belongs to the top ten. What was sequenced was peripheral blood. This TCR derives from a man under 40 with COVID-19, enrolled during active disease. The rearrangement joins TRBV19 to TRBJ1-6; no clear D. For the CDR3, the DNA is TGTGCCAGTAGTATCAAGGTGTCTAGGAGCTCCTATAATTCACCCCTCCACTTT. Protein sequence: CASSIKVSRSSYNSPLHF. The full variable domain, in which reference TRBV19 and TRBJ1-6 provide the parts outside the CDR3, is DGGITQSPKYLFRKEGQNVTLSCEQNLNHDAMYWYRQDPGQGLRLIYYSQIVNDFQKGDIAEGYSVSREKKESFPLTVTSAQKNPTAFYLCASSIKVSRSSYNSPLHFGNGTRLTVT.